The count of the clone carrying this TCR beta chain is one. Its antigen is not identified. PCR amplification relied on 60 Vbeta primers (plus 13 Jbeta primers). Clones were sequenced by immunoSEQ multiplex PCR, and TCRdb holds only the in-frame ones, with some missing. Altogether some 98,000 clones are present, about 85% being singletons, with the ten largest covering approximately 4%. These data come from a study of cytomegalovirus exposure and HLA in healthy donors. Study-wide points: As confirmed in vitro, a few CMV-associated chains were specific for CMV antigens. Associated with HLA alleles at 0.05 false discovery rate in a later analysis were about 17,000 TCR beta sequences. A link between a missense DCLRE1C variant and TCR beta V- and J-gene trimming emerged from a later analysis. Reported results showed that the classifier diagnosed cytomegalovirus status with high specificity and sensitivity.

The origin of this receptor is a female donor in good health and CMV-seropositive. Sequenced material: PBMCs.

The CDR3 bases are TGTGCCAGCAGTGTAGAACAGGGCGGCAATGAGCAGTTCTTC. The encoded protein is CASSVEQGGNEQFF. The chain joins TRBV2 to TRBJ2-1; D may be TRBD1 (6 bases). Germline assignment: CDR1 SNHLY and CDR2 FYNNEI. V was pared by 4 bases and J by 6 bases, with 13 bases between. The CDR3 runs 14 residues.